The clone carrying this TCR beta chain is a singleton in its sample. Antigen unknown. Germline values: CDR1 MNHEY, CDR2 SVGAGI. Trimming shortened V by 6 bases and J by 8 bases, and 18 bases separated the two germline ends. This CDR3 is built from 14 residues. Assay used: immunoSEQ multiplex PCR; TCRdb lists only in-frame clones, some missing. The sample records about 40,000 clones, about 87% being singletons. The sample is drawn from a study of T cells in narcolepsy. General study findings and limits: Autoreactive HCRT-specific and TRIB2-specific clonotypes were marked in same-patient CSF-versus-blood CD4+ comparisons. Blood of same and different patients, but not healthy controls, reportedly held recurring autoreactive clonotypes. Autoreactive clone sequences were missing from some blood memory CD4+ repertoires.

The sequence was obtained from a human donor with narcolepsy. The sequenced material came from CD45RA- memory CD4+ T cells from PBMCs. V is TRBV6-5 and J is TRBJ2-3; D not certain. The CDR3 reads CASRLGGNGGTQYF. DNA of the CDR3: TGTGCCAGCAGGCTGGGTGGGAACGGCGGTACGCAGTATTTT.